This is a list of T cell receptor beta chains from one sample in a study of T cell clonotyping in hematopoietic cell transplantation. The data were produced by immunoSEQ multiplex PCR, yet TCRdb's version contains in-frame clones alone and is incomplete. The sample gives about 29,000 clones, about 94% of which show up once; over 8.5% is in the top ten. Sample: PBMCs, taken 100 days after allogeneic stem cell transplant. The receptors were gathered from a female patient in her fifties who had an allogeneic stem cell transplant from a related donor, so the T cells may come from the graft donor. Some clones in this sample may be carry-over from other donors' samples. Both conserved end residues are part of each CDR3. D genes are given only for firm matches. Size tells how often a clone was seen (once, few, many) or the class of an expanded clone, and some rows leave it out.

CDR3nt,CDR3aa,len,v_gene,j_gene,abundance,d_gene
TGCACCAGCCCATACGAGGGGGGGATTACCGGGGAGCTGTTTTTT,CTSPYEGGITGELFF,15,TRBV1,TRBJ2-2,.,.
TGTGCCAGCAGGTCCAGGGCAGGCGGGGAGCTGTTTTTT,CASRSRAGGELFF,13,TRBV27,TRBJ2-2,.,.
TGCAGCGTTGGGGGTCTGAGGGGGGACCATACGCAGTATTTT,CSVGGLRGDHTQYF,14,TRBV29-1,TRBJ2-3,.,.
TGTGCCAGCAGCAGCCTGGCGGGGACCTACAATGAGCAGTTCTTC,CASSSLAGTYNEQFF,15,TRBV7-7,TRBJ2-1,.,.
TGTGCCAGCAGCTTCGGGCAGGTCGGTATTTTGCCTCAGCCCCAGCATTTT,CASSFGQVGILPQPQHF,17,TRBV5-8,TRBJ1-5,.,.
TGCGCCAGCAGCTTGGAAGGGACCAGCCACACTGAAGCTTTCTTT,CASSLEGTSHTEAFF,15,TRBV5-1,TRBJ1-1,.,.
TGTGCCATCGCAGGAGCCGGGGGCAATCAGCCCCAGCATTTT,CAIAGAGGNQPQHF,14,TRBV2,TRBJ1-5,.,.
TGTGCCAGCTCACCAAGAGAGGGTTGGGGTGAGCAGTTCTTC,CASSPREGWGEQFF,14,TRBV18,TRBJ2-1,once,.
TGCGCCAGCAGTACAGGGGGCTCCAACGAGCAGTACTTC,CASSTGGSNEQYF,13,TRBV5-1,TRBJ2-7,.,TRBD1
TGTGCCAGCAGTGACTCGGGACAGGGCTATGGCTACACCTTC,CASSDSGQGYGYTF,14,TRBV6-4,TRBJ1-2,.,TRBD1
TGTGCCAGCAGTGACTCGGAGGGGCAGTCCTCTGGAAACACCATATATTTT,CASSDSEGQSSGNTIYF,17,TRBV6-4,TRBJ1-3,.,.
TGTGCCAGCAGTGGACAGGGTTCTAATGAAAAACTGTTTTTT,CASSGQGSNEKLFF,14,TRBV2,TRBJ1-4,.,TRBD1
TGTGCCAGCAAGCGAGGGGAGGTCGAGCAGTACTTC,CASKRGEVEQYF,12,TRBV2,TRBJ2-7,.,.
TGTGCCAGCACCCTGACAGGGGATAATTCACCCCTCCACTTT,CASTLTGDNSPLHF,14,TRBV27,TRBJ1-6,.,TRBD1
TGCAGCGTTCCAGGGGGAGGTAACACTGAAGCTTTCTTT,CSVPGGGNTEAFF,13,TRBV29-1,TRBJ1-1,.,TRBD1
TGTGCCAGCAGTGATGAAGCAGGGACCTCCTACGAGCAGTACTTC,CASSDEAGTSYEQYF,15,TRBV6-1,TRBJ2-7,.,.
TGTGCCAGCTCTTTTCAGGGACGCTACAATGAGCAGTTCTTC,CASSFQGRYNEQFF,14,TRBV9,TRBJ2-1,.,.
TGTGCCAGCAGTTACTTCCCTAGCGGGGCGTACAATGAGCAGTTCTTC,CASSYFPSGAYNEQFF,16,TRBV6-6,TRBJ2-1,once,TRBD2
TGTGCCTGGAGTGTAAGAGGGTTGAGCGGCTACACCTTC,CAWSVRGLSGYTF,13,TRBV30,TRBJ1-2,.,.
TGTGCCAGCTTGACAGGGGCCTGGAGCACTGAAGCTTTCTTT,CASLTGAWSTEAFF,14,TRBV19,TRBJ1-1,.,TRBD1
TGTGCCAGCAGTGCCCGTGGGAGCTCTGGAAACACCATATATTTT,CASSARGSSGNTIYF,15,TRBV9,TRBJ1-3,.,.
TGTGCCAGCACCGGGGCTGACAGGGCTTTCACAGATACGCAGTATTTT,CASTGADRAFTDTQYF,16,TRBV2,TRBJ2-3,.,TRBD1
TGTGCCAGTATGGAGGGGGAGATTGGTCAGCCCCAGCATTTT,CASMEGEIGQPQHF,14,TRBV19,TRBJ1-5,.,.
TGCGCCAGCAGCGCCAGGACAGGCGGCGCCTACGAGCAGTACTTC,CASSARTGGAYEQYF,15,TRBV4-1,TRBJ2-7,.,TRBD1
TGTGCCAGCAGCTTAGACCGACGGGCAGATACGCAGTATTTT,CASSLDRRADTQYF,14,TRBV7-2,TRBJ2-3,.,.
TGTGCCAGCAGTTTTATTGACAGGGTGAACACTGAAGCTTTCTTT,CASSFIDRVNTEAFF,15,TRBV27,TRBJ1-1,.,TRBD1
TGTGCCAGCAGTGCACAGGGTCGGAACACTGAAGCTTTCTTT,CASSAQGRNTEAFF,14,TRBV2,TRBJ1-1,once,.
TGTGCCAGCAGCTTACAGGGTCCAGATACGCAGTATTTT,CASSLQGPDTQYF,13,TRBV5-4,TRBJ2-3,.,.
TGTGCCGGTAGTATTGAATATACTAGCTCCTACGAGCAGTACTTC,CAGSIEYTSSYEQYF,15,TRBV19,TRBJ2-7,.,.
TGTGCCATCAGTGAGTCAGGATTCATGAACACTGAAGCTTTCTTT,CAISESGFMNTEAFF,15,TRBV10-3,TRBJ1-1,.,.
TGCGCCAGCAGCCAGGGACAGCCCCAAGAGACCCAGTACTTC,CASSQGQPQETQYF,14,TRBV5-1,TRBJ2-5,.,TRBD1
TGTGCCAGCGCCGTATGGGGGCTACACGAGCAGTACTTC,CASAVWGLHEQYF,13,TRBV19,TRBJ2-7,.,.
TGTGCCAGCAGCGTAGAGGTGACCGTCGGAGCGGGCATCTCCTACGAGCAGTACTTC,CASSVEVTVGAGISYEQYF,19,TRBV9,TRBJ2-7,.,.
TGTGCCAGCATTCAGGGTAGGGGCTCCTACGAGCAGTACTTC,CASIQGRGSYEQYF,14,TRBV2,TRBJ2-7,.,.
TGTGCCAGTCTCCCCCCCCGAGGCTCCTACAATGAGCAGTTCTTC,CASLPPRGSYNEQFF,15,TRBV19,TRBJ2-1,.,.
TGTGCCTGGAGTGTTGGTTGGGAATACGAGCAGTACTTC,CAWSVGWEYEQYF,13,TRBV30,TRBJ2-7,.,.
TGTGCCAGCAGCTTGAGGACAGTTCACGAGCAGTACTTC,CASSLRTVHEQYF,13,TRBV7-2,TRBJ2-7,.,.
TGTGCCAGCAGTGGACAGGGGAGGGGCTATGGCTACACCTTC,CASSGQGRGYGYTF,14,TRBV25-1,TRBJ1-2,.,TRBD1
TGTGCCAGCAGCGAACAGGGGGACGGCACAGATACGCAGTATTTT,CASSEQGDGTDTQYF,15,TRBV9,TRBJ2-3,.,TRBD1
TGTGCCAGCAGTGCTTGGACAGCGGTAAACTATGGCTACACCTTC,CASSAWTAVNYGYTF,15,TRBV2,TRBJ1-2,.,.
TGCAGTGCAATTGCCCAGACCCTCCACTTT,CSAIAQTLHF,10,TRBV20-1,TRBJ1-6,.,.
TGTGCCAGCAGCTTAGCGGGACAGCTTTCCTACGAGCAGTACTTC,CASSLAGQLSYEQYF,15,TRBV7-6,TRBJ2-7,.,TRBD1